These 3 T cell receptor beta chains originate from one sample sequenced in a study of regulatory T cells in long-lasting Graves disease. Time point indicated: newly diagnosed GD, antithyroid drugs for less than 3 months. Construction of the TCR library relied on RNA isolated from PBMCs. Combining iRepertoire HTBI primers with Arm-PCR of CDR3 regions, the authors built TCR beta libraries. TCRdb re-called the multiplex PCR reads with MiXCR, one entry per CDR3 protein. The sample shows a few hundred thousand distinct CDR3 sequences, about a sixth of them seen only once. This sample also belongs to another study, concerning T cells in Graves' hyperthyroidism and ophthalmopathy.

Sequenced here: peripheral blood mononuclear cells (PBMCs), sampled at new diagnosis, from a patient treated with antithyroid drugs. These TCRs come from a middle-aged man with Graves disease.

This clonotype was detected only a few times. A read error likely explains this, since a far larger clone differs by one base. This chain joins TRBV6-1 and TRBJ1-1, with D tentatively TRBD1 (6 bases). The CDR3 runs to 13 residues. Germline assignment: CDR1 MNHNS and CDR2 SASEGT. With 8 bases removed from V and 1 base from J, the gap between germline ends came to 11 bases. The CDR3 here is CASGLRGNTEAFF. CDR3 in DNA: TGTGCCAGCGGACTCAGGGGGAACACTGAAGCTTTCTTT.

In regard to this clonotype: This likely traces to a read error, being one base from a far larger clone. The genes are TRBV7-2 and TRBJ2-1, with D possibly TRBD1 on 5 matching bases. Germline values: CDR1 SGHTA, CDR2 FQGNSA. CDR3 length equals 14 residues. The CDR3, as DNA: TGTGCCAGCAGCTTTTACAGGCCCCAGGAAACGCAGTGTTTT. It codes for CASSFYRPQETQCF.

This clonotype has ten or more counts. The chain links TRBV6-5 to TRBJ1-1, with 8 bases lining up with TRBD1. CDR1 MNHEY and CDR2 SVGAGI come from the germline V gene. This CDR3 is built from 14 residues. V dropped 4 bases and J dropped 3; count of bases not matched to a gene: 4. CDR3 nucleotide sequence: TGTGCCAGCAGTTTGACGGACAGGGACACTGAAGCTTTCTTT. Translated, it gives CASSLTDRDTEAFF.